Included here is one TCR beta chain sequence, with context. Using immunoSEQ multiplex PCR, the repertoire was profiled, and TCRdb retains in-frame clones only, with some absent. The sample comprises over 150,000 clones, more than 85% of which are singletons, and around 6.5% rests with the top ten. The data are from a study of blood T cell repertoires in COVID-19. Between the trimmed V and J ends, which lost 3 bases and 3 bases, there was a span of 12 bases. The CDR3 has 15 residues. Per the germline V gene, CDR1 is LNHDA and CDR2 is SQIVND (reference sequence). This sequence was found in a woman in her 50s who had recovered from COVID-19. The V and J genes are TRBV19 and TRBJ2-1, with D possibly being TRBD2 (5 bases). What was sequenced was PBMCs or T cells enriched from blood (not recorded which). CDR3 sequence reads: CASSILAMGYNEQFF. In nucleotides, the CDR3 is TGTGCCAGTAGTATCTTAGCGATGGGCTACAATGAGCAGTTCTTC.